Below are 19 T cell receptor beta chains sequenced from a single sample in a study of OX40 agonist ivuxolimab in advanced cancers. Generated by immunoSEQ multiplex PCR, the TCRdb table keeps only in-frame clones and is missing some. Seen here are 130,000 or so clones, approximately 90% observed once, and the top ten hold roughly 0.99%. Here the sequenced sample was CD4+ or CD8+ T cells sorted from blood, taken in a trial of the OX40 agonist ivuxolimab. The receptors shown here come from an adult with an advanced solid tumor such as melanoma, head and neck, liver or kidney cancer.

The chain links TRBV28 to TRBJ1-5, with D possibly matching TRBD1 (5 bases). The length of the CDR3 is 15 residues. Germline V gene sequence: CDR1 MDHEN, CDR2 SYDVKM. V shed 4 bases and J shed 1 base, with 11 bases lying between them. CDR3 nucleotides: TGTGCCAGCAGTTCCCCGACAGCGAGCAATCAGCCCCAGCATTTT. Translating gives CASSSPTASNQPQHF.

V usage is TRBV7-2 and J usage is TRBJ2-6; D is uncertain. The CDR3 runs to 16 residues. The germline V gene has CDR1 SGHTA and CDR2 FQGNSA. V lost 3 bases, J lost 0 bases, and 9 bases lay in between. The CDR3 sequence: CASSFAAVSGANVLTF. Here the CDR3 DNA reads TGTGCCAGCAGCTTTGCCGCCGTCTCTGGGGCCAACGTCCTGACTTTC.

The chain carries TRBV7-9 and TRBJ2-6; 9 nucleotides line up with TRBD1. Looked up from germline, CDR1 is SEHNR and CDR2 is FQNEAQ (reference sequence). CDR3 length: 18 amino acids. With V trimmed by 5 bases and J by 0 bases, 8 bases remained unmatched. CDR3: CASSASGTGSSGANVLTF. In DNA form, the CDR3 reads TGTGCCAGCAGCGCGTCCGGGACAGGGAGCTCTGGGGCCAACGTCCTGACTTTC.

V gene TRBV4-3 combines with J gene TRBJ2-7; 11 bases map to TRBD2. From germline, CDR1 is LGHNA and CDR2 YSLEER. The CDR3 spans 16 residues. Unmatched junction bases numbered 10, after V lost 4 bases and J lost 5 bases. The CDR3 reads CASSRLAGGLGNEQYF. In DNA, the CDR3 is TGCGCCAGCAGCCGATTAGCGGGAGGGTTAGGCAACGAGCAGTACTTC.

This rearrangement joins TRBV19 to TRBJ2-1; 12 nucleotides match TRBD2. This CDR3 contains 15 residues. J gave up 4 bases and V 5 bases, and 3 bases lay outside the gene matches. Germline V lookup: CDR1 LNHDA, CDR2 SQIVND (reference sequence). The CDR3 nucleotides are TGTGCCAGTAGTCTGACTAGCGGGGGATACAATGAGCAGTTCTTC. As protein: CASSLTSGGYNEQFF. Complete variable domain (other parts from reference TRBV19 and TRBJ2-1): DGGITQSPKYLFRKEGQNVTLSCEQNLNHDAMYWYRQDPGQGLRLIYYSQIVNDFQKGDIAEGYSVSREKKESFPLTVTSAQKNPTAFYLCASSLTSGGYNEQFFGPGTRLTVL.

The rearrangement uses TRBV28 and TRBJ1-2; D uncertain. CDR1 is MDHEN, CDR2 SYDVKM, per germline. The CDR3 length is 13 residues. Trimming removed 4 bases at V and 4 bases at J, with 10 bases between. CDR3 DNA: TGTGCCAGCAGTTCCCCCGGCGGCTATGGCTACACCTTC. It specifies CASSSPGGYGYTF.

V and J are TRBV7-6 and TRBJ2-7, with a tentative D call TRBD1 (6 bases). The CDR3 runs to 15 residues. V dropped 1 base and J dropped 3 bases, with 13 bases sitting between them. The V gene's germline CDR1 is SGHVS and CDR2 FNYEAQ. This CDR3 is CASSLDGDTYYEQYF. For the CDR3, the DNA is TGTGCCAGCAGCTTAGACGGGGACACCTACTACGAGCAGTACTTC. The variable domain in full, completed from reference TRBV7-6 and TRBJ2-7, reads GAGVSQSPRYKVTKRGQDVALRCDPISGHVSLYWYRQALGQGPEFLTYFNYEAQQDKSGLPNDRFSAERPEGSISTLTIQRTEQRDSAMYRCASSLDGDTYYEQYFGPGTRLTVT.

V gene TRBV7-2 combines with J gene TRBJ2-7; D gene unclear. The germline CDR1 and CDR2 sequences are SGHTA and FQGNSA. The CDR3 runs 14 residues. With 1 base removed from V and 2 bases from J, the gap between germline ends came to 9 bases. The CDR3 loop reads CASSLGRVAYEQYF. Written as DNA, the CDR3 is TGTGCCAGCAGCTTAGGACGTGTGGCCTACGAGCAGTACTTC.

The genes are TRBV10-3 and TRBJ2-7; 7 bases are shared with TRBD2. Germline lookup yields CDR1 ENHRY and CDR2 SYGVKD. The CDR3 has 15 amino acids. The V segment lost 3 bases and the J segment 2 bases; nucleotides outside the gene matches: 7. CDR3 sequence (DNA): TGTGCCATCAGTGACTTGGGAGGGCCGACCTACGAGCAGTACTTC. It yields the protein CAISDLGGPTYEQYF.

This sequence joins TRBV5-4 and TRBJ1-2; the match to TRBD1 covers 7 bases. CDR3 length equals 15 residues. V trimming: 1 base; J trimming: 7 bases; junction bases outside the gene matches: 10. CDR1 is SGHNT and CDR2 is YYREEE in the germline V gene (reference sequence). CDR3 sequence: CASSLIQGLLAGYTF. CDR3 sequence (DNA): TGTGCCAGCAGCTTGATACAGGGGCTCCTCGCTGGCTACACCTTC.

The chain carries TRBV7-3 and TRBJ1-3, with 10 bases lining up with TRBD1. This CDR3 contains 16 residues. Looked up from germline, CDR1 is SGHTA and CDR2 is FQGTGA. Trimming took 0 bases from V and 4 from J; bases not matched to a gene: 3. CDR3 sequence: CASSLTGQGLGNTIYF. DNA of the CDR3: TGTGCCAGCAGCTTAACGGGACAGGGGTTGGGAAACACCATATATTTT.

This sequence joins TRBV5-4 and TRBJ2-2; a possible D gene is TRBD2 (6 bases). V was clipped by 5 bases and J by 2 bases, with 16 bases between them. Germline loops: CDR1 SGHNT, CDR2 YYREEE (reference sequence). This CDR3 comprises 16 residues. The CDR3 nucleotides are TGTGCCAGCAGTCGCAGGGAGGAGGGAAACACCGGGGAGCTGTTTTTT. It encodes CASSRREEGNTGELFF.

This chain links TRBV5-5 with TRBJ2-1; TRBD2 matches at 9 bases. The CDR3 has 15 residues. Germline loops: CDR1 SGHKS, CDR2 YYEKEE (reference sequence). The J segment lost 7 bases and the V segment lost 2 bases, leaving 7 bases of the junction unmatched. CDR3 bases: TGTGCCAGCAGCTTAAGAGGCGGGAGGGGTAATGAGCAGTTCTTC. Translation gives CASSLRGGRGNEQFF.

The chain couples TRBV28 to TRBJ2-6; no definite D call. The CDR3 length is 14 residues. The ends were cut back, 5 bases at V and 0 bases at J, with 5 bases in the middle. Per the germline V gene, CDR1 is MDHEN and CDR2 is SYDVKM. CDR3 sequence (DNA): TGTGCCAGCAGTCTTTTCTCTGGGGCCAACGTCCTGACTTTC. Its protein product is CASSLFSGANVLTF. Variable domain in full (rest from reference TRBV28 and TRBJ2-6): DVKVTQSSRYLVKRTGEKVFLECVQDMDHENMFWYRQDPGLGLRLIYFSYDVKMKEKGDIPEGYSVSREKKERFSLILESASTNQTSMYLCASSLFSGANVLTFGAGSRLTVL.

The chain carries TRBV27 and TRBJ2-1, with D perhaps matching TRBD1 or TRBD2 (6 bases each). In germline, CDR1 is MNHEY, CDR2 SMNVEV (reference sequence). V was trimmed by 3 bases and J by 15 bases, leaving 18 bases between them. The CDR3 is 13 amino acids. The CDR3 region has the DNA TGTGCCAGCAGTTTTTATTCGGGGGCATCGTCGTTCTTC. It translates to CASSFYSGASSFF.

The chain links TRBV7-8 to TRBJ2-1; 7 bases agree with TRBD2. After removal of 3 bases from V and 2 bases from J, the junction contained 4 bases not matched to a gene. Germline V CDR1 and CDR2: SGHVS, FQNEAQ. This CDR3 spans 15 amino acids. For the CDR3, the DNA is TGTGCCAGCAGCTTTCTAGCGGCCGCCTACAATGAGCAGTTCTTC. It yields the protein CASSFLAAAYNEQFF.

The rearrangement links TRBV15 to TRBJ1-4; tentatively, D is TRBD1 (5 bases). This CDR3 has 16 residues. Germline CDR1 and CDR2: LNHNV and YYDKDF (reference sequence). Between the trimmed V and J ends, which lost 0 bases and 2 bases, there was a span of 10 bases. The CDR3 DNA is TGTGCCACCAGCAGAGATTCCGGGGCGACTAATGAAAAACTGTTTTTT. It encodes CATSRDSGATNEKLFF.

DNA of the CDR3: TGTGCCAGCAGCTTGGACGGTAGGGACAGGGCTCGCGAGCAGTACTTC. This gives the protein CASSLDGRDRAREQYF. The genes are TRBV5-6 and TRBJ2-7, with 9 bases that match TRBD1. J lost 6 bases, V lost 0 bases, and 10 bases had no gene match. Germline V CDR1 and CDR2: SGHDT, YYEEEE. There are 16 residues in the CDR3.

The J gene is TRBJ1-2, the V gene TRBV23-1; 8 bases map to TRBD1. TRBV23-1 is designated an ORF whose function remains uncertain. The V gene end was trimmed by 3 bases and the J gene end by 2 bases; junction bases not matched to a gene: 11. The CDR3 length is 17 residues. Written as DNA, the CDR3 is TGCGCCAGCAGTCAGTCGACCTGGGACAGGAGAAACTATGGCTACACCTTC. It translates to CASSQSTWDRRNYGYTF.